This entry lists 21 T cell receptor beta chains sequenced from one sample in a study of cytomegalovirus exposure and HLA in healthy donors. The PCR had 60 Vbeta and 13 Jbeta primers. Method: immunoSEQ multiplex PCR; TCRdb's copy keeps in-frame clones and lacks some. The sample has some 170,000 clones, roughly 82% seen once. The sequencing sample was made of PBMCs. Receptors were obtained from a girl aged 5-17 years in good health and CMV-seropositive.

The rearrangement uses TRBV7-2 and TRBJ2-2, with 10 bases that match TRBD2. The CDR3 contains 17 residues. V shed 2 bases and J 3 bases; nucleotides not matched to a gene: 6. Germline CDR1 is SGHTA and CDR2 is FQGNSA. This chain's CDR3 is CASSLFGLAGDTGELFF. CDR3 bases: TGTGCCAGCAGCTTATTTGGCCTAGCGGGAGACACCGGGGAGCTGTTTTTT.

The CDR3 here is CASSQQGAGETQYF. CDR3 bases: TGTGCCAGCAGCCAACAGGGGGCCGGGGAGACCCAGTACTTC. V and J are TRBV7-2 and TRBJ2-5; 9 bases fit TRBD1. V lost 5 bases and J lost 5; bases outside the gene matches: 6. Germline V lookup: CDR1 SGHTA, CDR2 FQGNSA. This CDR3 has 14 amino acids.

For the CDR3, the DNA is TGTGCCAGCAGCTACCCGAGGGGGGGCTCCGGGGCCAACGTCCTGACTTTC. Translating it yields CASSYPRGGSGANVLTF. This chain joins TRBV11-2 and TRBJ2-6; possibly TRBD2 for D (7 bases). Germline V gene sequence: CDR1 SGHAT, CDR2 FQNNGV. V was trimmed by 4 bases and J by 4 bases, leaving 17 bases between them. The CDR3 sequence is 17 residues long.

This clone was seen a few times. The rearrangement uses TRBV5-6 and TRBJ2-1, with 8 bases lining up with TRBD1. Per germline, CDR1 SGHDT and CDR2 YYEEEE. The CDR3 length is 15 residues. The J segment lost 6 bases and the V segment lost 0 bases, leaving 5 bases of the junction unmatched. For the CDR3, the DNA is TGTGCCAGCAGCTTGGGAGGACAGGGCCTCAATGAGCAGTTCTTC. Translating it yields CASSLGGQGLNEQFF.

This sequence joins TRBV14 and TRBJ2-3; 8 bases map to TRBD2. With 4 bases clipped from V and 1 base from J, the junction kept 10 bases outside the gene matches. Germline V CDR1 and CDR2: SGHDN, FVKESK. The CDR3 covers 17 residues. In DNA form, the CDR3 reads TGTGCCAGCAGCCCCCCGCCTATGCGGGAGGGCACAGATACGCAGTATTTT. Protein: CASSPPPMREGTDTQYF.

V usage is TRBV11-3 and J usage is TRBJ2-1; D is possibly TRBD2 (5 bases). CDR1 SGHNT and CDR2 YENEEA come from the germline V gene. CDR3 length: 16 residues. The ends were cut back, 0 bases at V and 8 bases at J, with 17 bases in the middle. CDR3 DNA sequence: TGTGCCAGCAGCTTAGATTTAAACGGGCTCGGGGATGAGCAGTTCTTC. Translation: CASSLDLNGLGDEQFF.

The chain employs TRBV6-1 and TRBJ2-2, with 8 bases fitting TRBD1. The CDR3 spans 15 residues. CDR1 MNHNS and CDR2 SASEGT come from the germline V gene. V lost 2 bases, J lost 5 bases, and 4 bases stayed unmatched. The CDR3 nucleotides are TGTGCCAGCAGTGAATGGACAGGGAGTACCGGGGAGCTGTTTTTT. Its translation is CASSEWTGSTGELFF.

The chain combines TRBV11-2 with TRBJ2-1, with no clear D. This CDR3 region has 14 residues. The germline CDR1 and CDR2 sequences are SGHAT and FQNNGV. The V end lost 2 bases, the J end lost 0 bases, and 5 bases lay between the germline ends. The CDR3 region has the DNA TGTGCCAGCAGCTTATCCAGCTCCTACAATGAGCAGTTCTTC. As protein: CASSLSSSYNEQFF.

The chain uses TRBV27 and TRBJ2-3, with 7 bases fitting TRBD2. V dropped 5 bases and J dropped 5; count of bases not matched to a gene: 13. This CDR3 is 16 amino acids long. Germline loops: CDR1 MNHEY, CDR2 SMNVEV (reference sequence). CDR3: CASSPRDYPLQDTQYF. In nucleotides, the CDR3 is TGTGCCAGCAGTCCCCGGGACTATCCTCTGCAAGATACGCAGTATTTT.

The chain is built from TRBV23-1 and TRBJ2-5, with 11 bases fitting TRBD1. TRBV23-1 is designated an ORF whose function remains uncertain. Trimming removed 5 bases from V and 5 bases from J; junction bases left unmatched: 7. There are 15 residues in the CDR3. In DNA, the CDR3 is TGCGCCAGCAGTAAATGGACAGGGGGCGCGGAGACCCAGTACTTC. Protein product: CASSKWTGGAETQYF.

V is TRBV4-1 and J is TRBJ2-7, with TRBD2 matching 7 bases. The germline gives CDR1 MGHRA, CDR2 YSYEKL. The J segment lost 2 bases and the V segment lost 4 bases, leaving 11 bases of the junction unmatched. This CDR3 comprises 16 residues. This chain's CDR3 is CASSRQPSGGPYEQYF. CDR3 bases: TGCGCCAGCAGCCGCCAACCTAGCGGTGGGCCCTACGAGCAGTACTTC.

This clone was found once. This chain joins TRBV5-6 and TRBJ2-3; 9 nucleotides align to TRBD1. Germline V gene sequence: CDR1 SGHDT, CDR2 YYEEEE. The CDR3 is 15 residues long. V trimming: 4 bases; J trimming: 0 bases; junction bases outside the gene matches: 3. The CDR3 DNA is TGTGCCAGCAGCCCGACAGGGGGGAGCACAGATACGCAGTATTTT. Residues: CASSPTGGSTDTQYF.

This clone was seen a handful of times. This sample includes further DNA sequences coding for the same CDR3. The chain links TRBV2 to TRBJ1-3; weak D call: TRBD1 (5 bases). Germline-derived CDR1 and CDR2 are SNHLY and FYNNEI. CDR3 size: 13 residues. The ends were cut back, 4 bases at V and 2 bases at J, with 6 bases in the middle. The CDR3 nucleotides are TGTGCCAGCAGTGCGGGGGCTGGAAACACCATATATTTT. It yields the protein CASSAGAGNTIYF.

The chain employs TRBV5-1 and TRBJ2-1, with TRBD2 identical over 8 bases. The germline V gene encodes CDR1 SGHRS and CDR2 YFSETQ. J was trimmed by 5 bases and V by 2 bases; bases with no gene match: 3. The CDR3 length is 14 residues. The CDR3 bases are TGCGCCAGCAGCTTCCCGGGACTAGACAATGAGCAGTTCTTC. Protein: CASSFPGLDNEQFF.

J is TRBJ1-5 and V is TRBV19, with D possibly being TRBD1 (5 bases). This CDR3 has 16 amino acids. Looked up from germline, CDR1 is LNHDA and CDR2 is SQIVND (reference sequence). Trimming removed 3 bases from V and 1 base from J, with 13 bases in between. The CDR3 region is CASSMLLRGSNQPQHF. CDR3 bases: TGTGCCAGTAGTATGCTCCTAAGGGGCAGCAATCAGCCCCAGCATTTT. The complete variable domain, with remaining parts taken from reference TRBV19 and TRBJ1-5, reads DGGITQSPKYLFRKEGQNVTLSCEQNLNHDAMYWYRQDPGQGLRLIYYSQIVNDFQKGDIAEGYSVSREKKESFPLTVTSAQKNPTAFYLCASSMLLRGSNQPQHFGDGTRLSIL.

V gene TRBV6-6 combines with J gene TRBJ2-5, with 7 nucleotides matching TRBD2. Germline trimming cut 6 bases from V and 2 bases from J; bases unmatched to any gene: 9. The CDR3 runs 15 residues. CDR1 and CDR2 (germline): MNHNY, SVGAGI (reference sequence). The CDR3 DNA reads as TGTGCCAGCAGGATAGAGGGACTAACGCAAGAGACCCAGTACTTC. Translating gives CASRIEGLTQETQYF.

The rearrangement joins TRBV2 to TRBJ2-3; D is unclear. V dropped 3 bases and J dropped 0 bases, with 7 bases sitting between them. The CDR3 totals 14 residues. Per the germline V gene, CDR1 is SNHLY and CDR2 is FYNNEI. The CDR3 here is CASSDYSSTDTQYF. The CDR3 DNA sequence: TGTGCCAGCAGTGACTACTCAAGCACAGATACGCAGTATTTT.

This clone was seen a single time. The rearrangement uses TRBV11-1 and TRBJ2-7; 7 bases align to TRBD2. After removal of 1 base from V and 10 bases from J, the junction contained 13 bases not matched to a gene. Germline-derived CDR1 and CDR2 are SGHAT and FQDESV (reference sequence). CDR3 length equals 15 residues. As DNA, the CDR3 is TGTGCCAGCAGCTTAGGTCAAGCGGGGTTCTTGGGTCAGTACTTC. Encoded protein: CASSLGQAGFLGQYF.

The DNA for the CDR3 is TGCGCCAGCAGCTTGGATCAAGAGTACTATGGCTACACCTTC. This codes for CASSLDQEYYGYTF. V is TRBV5-1 and J is TRBJ1-2, with D unresolved. Trimming removed 0 bases from V and 3 bases from J, with 9 bases in between. Per the germline V gene, CDR1 is SGHRS and CDR2 is YFSETQ. The CDR3 spans 14 residues. Full variable domain (missing parts from reference TRBV5-1 and TRBJ1-2): KAGVTQTPRYLIKTRGQQVTLSCSPISGHRSVSWYQQTPGQGLQFLFEYFSETQRNKGNFPGRFSGRQFSNSRSEMNVSTLELGDSALYLCASSLDQEYYGYTFGSGTRLTVV.

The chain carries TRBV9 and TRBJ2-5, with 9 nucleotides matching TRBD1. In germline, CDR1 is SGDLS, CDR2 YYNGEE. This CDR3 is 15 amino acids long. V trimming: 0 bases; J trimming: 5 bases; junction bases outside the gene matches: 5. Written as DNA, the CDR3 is TGTGCCAGCAGCGTAGGGGGGACAGGGAGGGAGACCCAGTACTTC. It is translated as CASSVGGTGRETQYF.

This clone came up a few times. Here the CDR3 DNA reads TGTGCCAGCAGCCGACCGACACGTAGCAATCAGCCCCAGCATTTT. Amino acid sequence: CASSRPTRSNQPQHF. The V and J genes are TRBV6-6 and TRBJ1-5; D is ambiguous. V lost 6 bases, J lost 0 bases, and 12 bases lay in between. The CDR3 runs 15 residues. CDR1 is MNHNY and CDR2 is SVGAGI in the germline V gene (reference sequence).